What follows is one T cell receptor beta chain and its context. This clonotype was recorded many times. Its specific antigen is unknown. Per-nucleotide qualities are absent, and no much larger clonotype sits a single base away. Library construction relied on 5' RACE. The sequencer was a NextSeq 500. To allow correction of PCR and sequencing errors, the TCR library protocol tagged every TCR cDNA molecule with a unique molecular identifier. In the authors' own workflow: Decombinator tools were used for TCR identification, UMI-based error correction and CDR3 extraction. TCRs above a frequency of 2 per 1,000, corresponding to the top 1% of the tumor frequency distribution, were defined as expanded. Renyi diversity was computed with the R vegan package after each repertoire had been subsampled 100 times to 5,000 TCRs. CDR3 similarity networks were constructed using string-kernel similarity of amino acid triplets, with links drawn between CDR3s whose pairwise similarity was above 0.82. The public reads were run again by TCRdb, first through fastp at Q25 and then through MiXCR, and only productive beta chains were kept. For every CDR3 protein sequence, its rows merge into one entry that carries the most common genes and DNA. In this record, the V and J calls reflect TCRdb's handling and not the investigators' own analysis. The sample data list nearly 15,000 distinct CDR3 sequences, and roughly 7.7% of these were observed just once. The top ten clones comprise roughly 34% of the sample.

Including cysteine and phenylalanine, the CDR3 has 12 amino acids. Only the CDR3 part of the read is kept: 36 bases, read in frame from the first base. Looking up the germline V gene yields CDR1 SGHTA and CDR2 FQGNSA. The V and J ends are trimmed by 3 bases and 10 bases, leaving 10 bases between them. Interpreted using the paper, the time point label stands for: sample taken at primary tumor resection. TCR sequencing used whole RNA extracted from tumor and nontumor lung tissue, or from cryopreserved PBMC samples, without cell sorting. The donors were 65 to 85 patients from the lung TRACERx cohort who had early-stage, untreated non-small cell lung cancer. Only patients with enough RNA available from two or more tumor regions were chosen for TCR sequencing. These data belong to a study of spatial heterogeneity in lung cancer (dated by TCRdb to between 2018 and 2020). Study-wide context: Beta-chain transcripts were consistently detected in greater numbers than alpha-chain transcripts, which likely reflected higher beta-chain transcript abundance. In the raw uncorrected reads, each unique combination of TCR and UMI appeared more than ten times on average. The study quantitatively compared TCR alpha and beta repertoires across multiple tumor regions, matched nontumor lung and blood in non-small cell lung cancer. TCR repertoire features were related to nonsynonymous mutation counts determined by whole-exome sequencing of tumor tissue. Both alpha and beta chains were TCR-sequenced in 200 to 250 tumor regions, around 64 matched nontumor lung samples and around 54 PBMC samples obtained at surgery.

What the authors observed across the whole study: Ubiquitous expanded tumor TCRs were detected in blood more often at tumor resection than at routine follow-up. Confirming at a functional level the hypothesis that regional TCRs recognize regional mutations was considered to require additional single-cell paired TCR alpha and beta sequencing.

The source of this sequence is a female donor with early-stage non-small cell lung cancer. Recombination connected TRBV7-2 to TRBJ2-1; TRBD1 is a possible D gene, resting on 6 matching bases. This specimen was PBMCs, taken at surgery. CDR3 region: CASSFFGTEQFF. The DNA reads as follows: TGTGCCAGCAGCTTTTTCGGGACAGAGCAGTTCTTC.